These 8 T cell receptor beta chains were all obtained from the same sample, sequenced in a study of a mutant IDH1 vaccine in newly diagnosed glioma. Their recognized antigens are unknown. Time point of the sample: week 47, end of study. With topical imiquimod, each dose of the vaccine consisted of 300 ug of mutant IDH1 20-mer peptide. The assay was immunoSEQ multiplex PCR, and TCRdb's table has in-frame clones only and misses some. This table holds some 60,000 clones, 83% found once. The sequences come from PBMCs, collected from a glioma patient whose treatment included an IDH1 peptide vaccine. The receptors were sampled from a young man with glioma.

V and J are TRBV5-4 and TRBJ2-3; 10 nucleotides line up with TRBD1. The V gene's germline CDR1 is SGHNT and CDR2 YYREEE (reference sequence). V shed 1 base and J 0 bases; nucleotides not matched to a gene: 11. The CDR3 is 19 residues long. The CDR3 sequence: CASSLPNIRTGGSTDTQYF. The DNA for the CDR3 is TGTGCCAGCAGCTTGCCTAACATTCGGACAGGGGGGAGCACAGATACGCAGTATTTT. Full variable domain (remainder filled in from reference TRBV5-4 and TRBJ2-3): ETGVTQSPTHLIKTRGQQVTLRCSSQSGHNTVSWYQQALGQGPQFIFQYYREEENGRGNFPPRFSGLQFPNYSSELNVNALELDDSALYLCASSLPNIRTGGSTDTQYFGPGTRLTVL.

DNA for the CDR3: TGTGCCAGCTCATATGGACAGGGCGAGGCCCAGTACTTC. Amino acid sequence: CASSYGQGEAQYF. The chain combines TRBV18 with TRBJ2-5, with TRBD1 matching 8 bases. Germline V gives CDR1 KGHSH, CDR2 LQKENI. With 5 bases clipped from V and 9 bases from J, the junction kept 8 bases outside the gene matches. The CDR3 loop spans 13 amino acids.

The rearrangement links TRBV13 to TRBJ2-3, with TRBD1 as a possible D gene (6 bases). This CDR3 is 14 amino acids long. V dropped 4 bases and J dropped 5 bases, with 13 bases sitting between them. Germline V gene lookup returns CDR1 PRHDT and CDR2 FYEKMQ (reference sequence). This chain's CDR3 is CASSSQQGKDTQYF. For the CDR3, the DNA is TGTGCCAGCAGCTCTCAACAGGGAAAAGATACGCAGTATTTT.

The chain employs TRBV9 and TRBJ2-3; D possibly corresponds to TRBD1 (7 bases). The CDR3 has 16 residues. V lost 3 bases, J lost 0 bases, and 14 bases lay in between. Germline loops: CDR1 SGDLS, CDR2 YYNGEE. The CDR3 region has the DNA TGTGCCAGCAGCGACAGGGGAGGTGGAAGCACAGATACGCAGTATTTT. Its translation is CASSDRGGGSTDTQYF.

The chain is built from TRBV5-5 and TRBJ1-1, with 8 bases that match TRBD1. From germline, CDR1 is SGHKS and CDR2 YYEKEE (reference sequence). J gave up 8 bases and V 3 bases, and 3 bases lay outside the gene matches. The CDR3 extends over 12 amino acids. CDR3 nucleotides: TGTGCCAGCAGCTCCCACAGGGGGGAAGCTTTCTTT. It specifies CASSSHRGEAFF.

This chain joins TRBV2 and TRBJ2-3, with TRBD1 identical over 7 bases. Germline CDR1 reads SNHLY; CDR2 reads FYNNEI. This CDR3 has 14 residues. The V and J ends lost 8 bases and 6 bases, in that order; junction bases with no gene match: 11. CDR3 bases: TGTGCCAGCCACAGGGGCAAGGGTTGGGATACGCAGTATTTT. The encoded protein is CASHRGKGWDTQYF.

The chain couples TRBV5-6 to TRBJ1-5; 11 positions match TRBD1. J lost 6 bases, V lost 3 bases, and 8 bases had no gene match. CDR1 SGHDT and CDR2 YYEEEE come from the germline V gene. The CDR3 spans 16 residues. The CDR3 here is CASSSTGTGGRQPQHF. CDR3 coding DNA: TGTGCCAGCAGCTCCACCGGGACAGGGGGTCGTCAGCCCCAGCATTTT.

The chain employs TRBV27 and TRBJ1-1, with 7 bases that match TRBD1. Per the germline V gene, CDR1 is MNHEY and CDR2 is SMNVEV (reference sequence). The CDR3 sequence is 19 residues long. With V trimmed by 2 bases and J by 4 bases, 19 bases remained unmatched. The CDR3 sequence: CASSLAPYRTGGSTTEAFF. CDR3 DNA: TGTGCCAGCAGTTTAGCCCCATACAGGACAGGCGGAAGTACCACTGAAGCTTTCTTT.